These 18 T cell receptor beta chains were sequenced from one sample in a study of cytomegalovirus exposure and HLA in healthy donors. TCRdb keeps only in-frame clones here, not all; method: immunoSEQ multiplex PCR. The sample carries about 130,000 clones, about nine tenths recorded once. The specimen was PBMCs. All receptors derive from a young man in good health and CMV-seronegative.

The rearrangement joins TRBV7-8 to TRBJ1-1; TRBD1 matches 7 bases. The CDR3 spans 15 residues. Unmatched junction bases numbered 12, after V lost 0 bases and J lost 11 bases. The germline V gene encodes CDR1 SGHVS and CDR2 FQNEAQ. The CDR3 sequence: CASSLASQSGGQAFF. The CDR3 nucleotides are TGTGCCAGCAGCTTAGCCTCTCAGTCAGGGGGTCAGGCTTTCTTT.

The gene calls are TRBV4-3 and TRBJ2-3; 7 bases align to TRBD1. Germline CDR1 reads LGHNA; CDR2 reads YSLEER. This CDR3 is built from 16 residues. V gave up 1 base and J gave up 5 bases; unmatched junction bases: 9. The CDR3 coding sequence is TGCGCCAGCAGCCAAGTTGGGCAGGGGGTAGGAGATACGCAGTATTTT. Its translation is CASSQVGQGVGDTQYF.

This chain links TRBV7-8 with TRBJ1-2; no definite D call. CDR1 is SGHVS and CDR2 is FQNEAQ in the germline V gene. V lost 1 base and J lost 8, with 17 bases in between. The CDR3 is 15 residues long. The CDR3 region is CASSLEASLAEGYTF. CDR3 nucleotide sequence: TGTGCCAGCAGCTTAGAGGCCTCCCTAGCCGAGGGCTACACCTTC.

The CDR3 sequence is CASRDRLAGGRNTGELFF. The CDR3 nucleotides are TGCGCCAGCAGAGATCGACTAGCGGGGGGTCGGAACACCGGGGAGCTGTTTTTT. V gene TRBV10-2 combines with J gene TRBJ2-2; TRBD2 agrees at 13 bases. Per germline, CDR1 WSHSY and CDR2 SAAADI. J lost 1 base, V lost 6 bases, and 8 bases had no gene match. The length of the CDR3 is 18 residues.

The chain is built from TRBV7-8 and TRBJ2-2; tentative D call: TRBD2 (6 bases). Germline V gene lookup returns CDR1 SGHVS and CDR2 FQNEAQ. V gave up 1 base and J gave up 6 bases, with 6 bases separating them. The CDR3 runs 13 residues. The CDR3 nucleotides read TGTGCCAGCAGCTTAGAGCGGGCCGGGGAGCTGTTTTTT. This gives the protein CASSLERAGELFF.

The V and J genes are TRBV6-5 and TRBJ1-1, with 7 positions matching TRBD1. Trimming removed 4 bases from V and 4 bases from J; junction bases left unmatched: 9. The germline CDR1 and CDR2 sequences are MNHEY and SVGAGI. This CDR3 is built from 15 residues. The CDR3 protein is CASSSGGTVSTEAFF. DNA for the CDR3: TGTGCCAGCAGTTCTGGCGGGACAGTTTCCACTGAAGCTTTCTTT.

This chain uses TRBV6-1 with TRBJ1-4, with D tentatively TRBD1 (5 bases). The CDR3 contains 14 residues. The germline V and J ends were trimmed by 2 bases and 8 bases, with 12 bases remaining between them. Germline V gene data show CDR1 as MNHNS and CDR2 as SASEGT. The CDR3: CASSEPDPGEKLFF. CDR3 nucleotide sequence: TGTGCCAGCAGTGAACCGGATCCAGGGGAAAAACTGTTTTTT.

This clone was found once. The genes are TRBV7-2 and TRBJ2-2; 10 positions agree with TRBD1. Trimming at V came to 3 bases and at J to 5 bases, leaving 6 bases not matched to a gene. Germline V gene lookup returns CDR1 SGHTA and CDR2 FQGNSA. CDR3 size: 16 residues. The CDR3 region is CASSLRQGARTGELFF. For the CDR3, the DNA is TGTGCCAGCAGCTTGCGACAGGGGGCGCGTACCGGGGAGCTGTTTTTT.

The chain recombines TRBV7-3 with TRBJ2-1, with D maybe TRBD1 (7 bases). The CDR3 consists of 15 residues. CDR1 is SGHTA, CDR2 FQGTGA, per germline. V was clipped by 2 bases and J by 8 bases, with 16 bases between them. The CDR3 region has the DNA TGTGCCAGCAGCTTACCCGGGGGTACAGGGGATGAGCAGTTCTTC. Its translation: CASSLPGGTGDEQFF.

This chain joins TRBV2 and TRBJ2-7, with TRBD1 identical over 7 bases. Germline V lookup: CDR1 SNHLY, CDR2 FYNNEI. There are 14 residues in the CDR3. V gave up 3 bases and J gave up 4 bases; unmatched junction bases: 6. The CDR3 reads CASSDKGASYEQYF. CDR3 sequence (DNA): TGTGCCAGCAGTGATAAGGGGGCCTCGTACGAGCAGTACTTC.

The genes are TRBV6-5 and TRBJ1-4; TRBD1 agrees at 10 bases. This CDR3 spans 14 amino acids. V dropped 7 bases and J dropped 6; count of bases not matched to a gene: 5. Germline values: CDR1 MNHEY, CDR2 SVGAGI. DNA for the CDR3: TGTGCCAGCACCCCGACAGGGGGCTATGAAAAACTGTTTTTT. Protein sequence: CASTPTGGYEKLFF.

The chain is built from TRBV5-1 and TRBJ2-3, with 8 bases identical to TRBD2. The germline V gene encodes CDR1 SGHRS and CDR2 YFSETQ. There are 21 residues in the CDR3. J was trimmed by 0 bases and V by 0 bases; bases with no gene match: 18. This CDR3 is CASSLATWGPGGLLSTDTQYF. The DNA for the CDR3 is TGCGCCAGCAGCTTGGCCACATGGGGTCCGGGGGGGCTCCTTAGCACAGATACGCAGTATTTT.

This chain uses TRBV15 with TRBJ2-2; TRBD1 might be the D (6 bases). Trimming cost V 8 bases and J 2 bases, with 9 bases left between them. The CDR3 length is 13 residues. CDR1 is LNHNV and CDR2 is YYDKDF in the germline V gene (reference sequence). The CDR3 DNA reads as TGTGCCACCTCGGACAGTAACACCGGGGAGCTGTTTTTT. Protein: CATSDSNTGELFF. The full variable domain, completed using reference TRBV15 and TRBJ2-2, is DAMVIQNPRYQVTQFGKPVTLSCSQTLNHNVMYWYQQKSSQAPKLLFHYYDKDFNNEADTPDNFQSRRPNTSFCFLDIRSPGLGDTAMYLCATSDSNTGELFFGEGSRLTVL.

J is TRBJ1-5 and V is TRBV7-2, with 9 bases lining up with TRBD1. CDR3 length equals 14 residues. Germline V CDR1 and CDR2: SGHTA, FQGNSA. The V and J ends lost 6 bases and 5 bases, in that order; junction bases with no gene match: 5. CDR3: CASRRTGEHQPQHF. Here the CDR3 DNA reads TGTGCCAGCAGAAGGACAGGGGAGCATCAGCCCCAGCATTTT.

In nucleotides, the CDR3 is TGTGCCAGCTCAGAGGGACAGGGTATGGGCGAGCAGTACTTC. It specifies CASSEGQGMGEQYF. This sequence joins TRBV18 and TRBJ2-7; 9 bases align to TRBD1. The CDR3 is 14 amino acids. Germline trimming cut 5 bases from V and 6 bases from J; bases unmatched to any gene: 8. Looked up from germline, CDR1 is KGHSH and CDR2 is LQKENI.

The CDR3 DNA reads TGTGCCAGCAGTTCCGGGACAGCTTCCTACGAGCAGTACTTC. It yields the protein CASSSGTASYEQYF. The chain recombines TRBV28 with TRBJ2-7; 7 bases map to TRBD1. The CDR3 contains 14 residues. The V gene's germline CDR1 is MDHEN and CDR2 SYDVKM. J gave up 1 base and V 4 bases, and 4 bases lay outside the gene matches.

The rearrangement joins TRBV20-1 to TRBJ2-5, with unresolved D. The germline gives CDR1 DFQATT, CDR2 SNEGSKA (reference sequence). This CDR3 contains 11 residues. V shed 7 bases and J shed 1 base, with 7 bases lying between them. The CDR3 coding sequence is TGCAGTGTTCTCGTCCAAGAGACCCAGTACTTC. Its translation is CSVLVQETQYF.

This chain connects TRBV28 to TRBJ1-5; 8 bases line up with TRBD1. This CDR3 has 16 residues. The germline V gene encodes CDR1 MDHEN and CDR2 SYDVKM. V was clipped by 6 bases and J by 7 bases; unmatched bases: 14. CDR3 region: CASRPPSDRESQPQHF. Written as DNA, the CDR3 is TGTGCCAGCAGACCCCCTTCGGACAGGGAATCGCAGCCCCAGCATTTT.